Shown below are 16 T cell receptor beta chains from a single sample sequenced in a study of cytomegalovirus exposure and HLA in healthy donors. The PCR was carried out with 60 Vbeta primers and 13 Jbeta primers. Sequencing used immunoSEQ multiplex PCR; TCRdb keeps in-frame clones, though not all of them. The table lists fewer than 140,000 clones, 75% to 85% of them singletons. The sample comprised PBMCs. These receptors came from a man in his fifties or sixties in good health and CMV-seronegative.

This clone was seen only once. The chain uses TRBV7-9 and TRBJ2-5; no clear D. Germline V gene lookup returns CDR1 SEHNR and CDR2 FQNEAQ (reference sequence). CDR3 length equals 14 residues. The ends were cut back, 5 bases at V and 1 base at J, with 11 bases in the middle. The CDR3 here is CASSPREAQETQYF. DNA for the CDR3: TGTGCCAGCAGCCCCCGAGAGGCCCAAGAGACCCAGTACTTC.

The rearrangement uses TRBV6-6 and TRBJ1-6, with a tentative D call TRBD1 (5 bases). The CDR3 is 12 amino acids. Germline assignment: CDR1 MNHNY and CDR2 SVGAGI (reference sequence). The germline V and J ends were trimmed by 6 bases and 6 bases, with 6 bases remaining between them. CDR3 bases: TGTGCCAGCAGGCAGGGTAATTCACCCCTCCACTTT. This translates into CASRQGNSPLHF.

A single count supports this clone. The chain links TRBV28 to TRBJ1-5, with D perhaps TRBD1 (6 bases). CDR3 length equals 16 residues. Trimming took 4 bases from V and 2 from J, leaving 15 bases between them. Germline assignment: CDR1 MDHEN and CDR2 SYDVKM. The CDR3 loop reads CASSSPGTYRNQPQHF. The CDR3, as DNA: TGTGCCAGCAGTTCACCAGGGACATATCGCAATCAGCCCCAGCATTTT.

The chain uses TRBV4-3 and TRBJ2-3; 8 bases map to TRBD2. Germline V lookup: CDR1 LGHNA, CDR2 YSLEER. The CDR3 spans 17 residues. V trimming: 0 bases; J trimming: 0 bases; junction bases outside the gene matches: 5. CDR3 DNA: TGCGCCAGCAGCCAAGATAGAGCGGGGGCGAGCACAGATACGCAGTATTTT. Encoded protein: CASSQDRAGASTDTQYF.

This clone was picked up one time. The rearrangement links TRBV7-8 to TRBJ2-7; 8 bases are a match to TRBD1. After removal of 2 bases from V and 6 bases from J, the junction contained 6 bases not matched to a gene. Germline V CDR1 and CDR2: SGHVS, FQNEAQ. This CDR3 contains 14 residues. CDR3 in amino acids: CASSLRPGGGEQYV. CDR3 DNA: TGTGCCAGCAGCTTACGGCCAGGGGGCGGCGAGCAGTACGTC.

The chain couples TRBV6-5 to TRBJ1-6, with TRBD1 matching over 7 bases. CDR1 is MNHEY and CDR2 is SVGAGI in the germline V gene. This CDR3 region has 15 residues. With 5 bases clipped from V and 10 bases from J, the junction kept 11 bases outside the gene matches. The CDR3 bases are TGTGCCAGCAGTCGAAGGGGGCGGGCGGGATCACCCCTCCACTTT. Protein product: CASSRRGRAGSPLHF.

CDR3 sequence reads: CAIRATVSYEQYF. CDR3 DNA: TGTGCCATCAGAGCGACAGTATCCTACGAGCAGTACTTC. V is TRBV10-3 and J is TRBJ2-7; tentatively, D is TRBD1 (5 bases). Germline lookup yields CDR1 ENHRY and CDR2 SYGVKD. This CDR3 contains 13 residues. Trimming stripped 6 bases from V and 1 base from J, with 10 bases between.

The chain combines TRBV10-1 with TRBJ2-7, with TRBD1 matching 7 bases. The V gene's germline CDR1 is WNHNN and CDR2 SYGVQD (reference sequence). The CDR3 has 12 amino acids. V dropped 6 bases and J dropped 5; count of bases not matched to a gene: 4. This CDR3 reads CASRTGIDEQYV. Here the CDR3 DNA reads TGCGCCAGCAGGACAGGGATTGACGAGCAGTACGTC.

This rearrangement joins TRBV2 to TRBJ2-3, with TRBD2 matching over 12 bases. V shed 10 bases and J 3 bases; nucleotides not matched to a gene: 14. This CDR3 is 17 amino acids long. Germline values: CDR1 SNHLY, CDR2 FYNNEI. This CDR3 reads CATEGLAGGPRTDTQYF. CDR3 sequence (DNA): TGTGCCACCGAGGGGCTAGCGGGGGGGCCAAGGACAGATACGCAGTATTTT.

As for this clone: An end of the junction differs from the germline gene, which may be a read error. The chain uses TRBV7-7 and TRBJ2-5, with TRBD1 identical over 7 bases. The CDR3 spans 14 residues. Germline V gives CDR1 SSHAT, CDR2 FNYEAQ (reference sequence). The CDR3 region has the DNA TGTGCTAGCAGCCCGGCGACAGGGATGGAGACCCAGTACTTC. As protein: CASSPATGMETQYF.

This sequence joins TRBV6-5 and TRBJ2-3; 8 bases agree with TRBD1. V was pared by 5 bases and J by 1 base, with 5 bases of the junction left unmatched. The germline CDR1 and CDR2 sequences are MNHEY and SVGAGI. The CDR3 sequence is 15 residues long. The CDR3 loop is CASSAQGAGTDTQYF. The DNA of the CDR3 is TGTGCCAGCAGTGCCCAGGGGGCCGGCACAGATACGCAGTATTTT.

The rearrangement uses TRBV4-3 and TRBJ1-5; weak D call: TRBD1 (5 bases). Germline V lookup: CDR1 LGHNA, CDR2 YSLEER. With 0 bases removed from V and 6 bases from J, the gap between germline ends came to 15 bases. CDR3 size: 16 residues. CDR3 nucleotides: TGCGCCAGCAGCCAAGATTTGGGAGGGGTTGGTCAGCCCCAGCATTTT. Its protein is CASSQDLGGVGQPQHF.

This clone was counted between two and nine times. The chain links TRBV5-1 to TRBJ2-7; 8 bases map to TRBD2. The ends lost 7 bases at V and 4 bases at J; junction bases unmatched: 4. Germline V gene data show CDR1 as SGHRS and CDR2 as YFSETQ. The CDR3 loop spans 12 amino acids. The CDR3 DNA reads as TGCGCCAGCCGGGGGGGGCCTTACGAGCAGTACTTC. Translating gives CASRGGPYEQYF. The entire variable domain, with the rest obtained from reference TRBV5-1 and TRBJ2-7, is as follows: KAGVTQTPRYLIKTRGQQVTLSCSPISGHRSVSWYQQTPGQGLQFLFEYFSETQRNKGNFPGRFSGRQFSNSRSEMNVSTLELGDSALYLCASRGGPYEQYFGPGTRLTVT.

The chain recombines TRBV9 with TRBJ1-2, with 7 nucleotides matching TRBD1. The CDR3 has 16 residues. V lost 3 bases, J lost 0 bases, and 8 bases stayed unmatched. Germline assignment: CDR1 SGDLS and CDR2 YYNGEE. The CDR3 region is CASSAGQENANYGYTF. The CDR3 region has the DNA TGTGCCAGCAGCGCCGGACAGGAAAATGCTAACTATGGCTACACCTTC.

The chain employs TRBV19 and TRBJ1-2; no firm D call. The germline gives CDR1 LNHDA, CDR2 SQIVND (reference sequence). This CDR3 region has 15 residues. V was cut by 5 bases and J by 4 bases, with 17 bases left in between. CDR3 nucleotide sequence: TGTGCCAGTAGTCCTTACCGCCTTGACTCCTATGGCTACACCTTC. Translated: CASSPYRLDSYGYTF.

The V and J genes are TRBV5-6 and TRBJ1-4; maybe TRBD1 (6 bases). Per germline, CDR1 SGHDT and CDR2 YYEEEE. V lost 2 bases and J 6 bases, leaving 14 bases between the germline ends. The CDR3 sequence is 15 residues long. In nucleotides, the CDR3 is TGTGCCAGCAGCTTTTCCGGCAGGGGTTATGAAAAACTGTTTTTT. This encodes CASSFSGRGYEKLFF.